This T cell receptor (beta chain) was obtained from a study of blood T cell repertoires in COVID-19. Study-wide context: Acute and convalescent COVID-19 specimens originated in the United States, Italy and Spain. Nucleic acid was either cDNA or gDNA, and it came from T cells, B-cell-depleted T cells, or PBMCs.

The germline CDR1 and CDR2 sequences are GTSNPN and SVGIG (reference sequence). Trimming cost V 2 bases and J 7 bases, with 9 bases left between them. The CDR3 runs 13 residues. How the authors handled the data: How many nucleated cells were present was estimated from reference gene primer amplification. Data came from immunoSEQ multiplex PCR; TCRdb stores just in-frame clones and leaves some out. The DNA was the basis for D and trimming; V, J and clone size are from that table. The data contain 380,000 or so clones, 75% to 90% of them seen just once; the ten biggest clones take up roughly 6.6%. Patients of the Seattle cohort, enrolled during active infection, were followed longitudinally.

This clonotype originated in an older woman with COVID-19, enrolled during active disease. Sequenced: peripheral blood. V gene TRBV30 combines with J gene TRBJ1-6; D is perhaps TRBD1 (6 bases). CDR3 region: CAWSTGYNSPLHF. The CDR3 DNA reads TGTGCCTGGAGTACAGGGTACAATTCACCCCTCCACTTT.